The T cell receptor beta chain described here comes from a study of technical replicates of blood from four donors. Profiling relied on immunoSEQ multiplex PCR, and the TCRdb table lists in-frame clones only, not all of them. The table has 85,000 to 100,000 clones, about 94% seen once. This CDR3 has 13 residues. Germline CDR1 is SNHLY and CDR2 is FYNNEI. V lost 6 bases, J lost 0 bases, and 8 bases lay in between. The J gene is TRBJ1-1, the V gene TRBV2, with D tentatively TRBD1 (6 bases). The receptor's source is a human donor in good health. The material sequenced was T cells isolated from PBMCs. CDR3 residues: CASRDSLNTEAFF. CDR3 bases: TGTGCCAGCAGGGACAGCTTGAACACTGAAGCTTTCTTT.